This entry concerns a single T cell receptor (beta chain). Antigen unknown. The data stem from a study of identical twins. TCRdb analysed the 5' RACE reads with MiXCR anew, one entry per CDR3 protein. The sample yields some 600,000 distinct CDR3 sequences, about 7% seen once. Study outcomes and limitations: The study found weaker excess twin sharing in beta out-of-frame sequences.

The length of the CDR3 is 16 residues. Germline CDR1 and CDR2: SGHTA and FQGTGA. Germline trimming cut 0 bases from V and 2 bases from J; bases unmatched to any gene: 3. This sample was shared with a second study, whose subject was yellow fever vaccine responses in identical twins.

The sequenced sample was PBMCs. The V and J genes are TRBV7-3 and TRBJ2-1; 8 bases match TRBD2. This sequence originates from a woman aged 18-29 years in good health. This CDR3 reads CASSLTGSGTYNEQFF. For the CDR3, the DNA is TGTGCCAGCAGCTTAACGGGTAGCGGGACCTACAATGAGCAGTTCTTC.